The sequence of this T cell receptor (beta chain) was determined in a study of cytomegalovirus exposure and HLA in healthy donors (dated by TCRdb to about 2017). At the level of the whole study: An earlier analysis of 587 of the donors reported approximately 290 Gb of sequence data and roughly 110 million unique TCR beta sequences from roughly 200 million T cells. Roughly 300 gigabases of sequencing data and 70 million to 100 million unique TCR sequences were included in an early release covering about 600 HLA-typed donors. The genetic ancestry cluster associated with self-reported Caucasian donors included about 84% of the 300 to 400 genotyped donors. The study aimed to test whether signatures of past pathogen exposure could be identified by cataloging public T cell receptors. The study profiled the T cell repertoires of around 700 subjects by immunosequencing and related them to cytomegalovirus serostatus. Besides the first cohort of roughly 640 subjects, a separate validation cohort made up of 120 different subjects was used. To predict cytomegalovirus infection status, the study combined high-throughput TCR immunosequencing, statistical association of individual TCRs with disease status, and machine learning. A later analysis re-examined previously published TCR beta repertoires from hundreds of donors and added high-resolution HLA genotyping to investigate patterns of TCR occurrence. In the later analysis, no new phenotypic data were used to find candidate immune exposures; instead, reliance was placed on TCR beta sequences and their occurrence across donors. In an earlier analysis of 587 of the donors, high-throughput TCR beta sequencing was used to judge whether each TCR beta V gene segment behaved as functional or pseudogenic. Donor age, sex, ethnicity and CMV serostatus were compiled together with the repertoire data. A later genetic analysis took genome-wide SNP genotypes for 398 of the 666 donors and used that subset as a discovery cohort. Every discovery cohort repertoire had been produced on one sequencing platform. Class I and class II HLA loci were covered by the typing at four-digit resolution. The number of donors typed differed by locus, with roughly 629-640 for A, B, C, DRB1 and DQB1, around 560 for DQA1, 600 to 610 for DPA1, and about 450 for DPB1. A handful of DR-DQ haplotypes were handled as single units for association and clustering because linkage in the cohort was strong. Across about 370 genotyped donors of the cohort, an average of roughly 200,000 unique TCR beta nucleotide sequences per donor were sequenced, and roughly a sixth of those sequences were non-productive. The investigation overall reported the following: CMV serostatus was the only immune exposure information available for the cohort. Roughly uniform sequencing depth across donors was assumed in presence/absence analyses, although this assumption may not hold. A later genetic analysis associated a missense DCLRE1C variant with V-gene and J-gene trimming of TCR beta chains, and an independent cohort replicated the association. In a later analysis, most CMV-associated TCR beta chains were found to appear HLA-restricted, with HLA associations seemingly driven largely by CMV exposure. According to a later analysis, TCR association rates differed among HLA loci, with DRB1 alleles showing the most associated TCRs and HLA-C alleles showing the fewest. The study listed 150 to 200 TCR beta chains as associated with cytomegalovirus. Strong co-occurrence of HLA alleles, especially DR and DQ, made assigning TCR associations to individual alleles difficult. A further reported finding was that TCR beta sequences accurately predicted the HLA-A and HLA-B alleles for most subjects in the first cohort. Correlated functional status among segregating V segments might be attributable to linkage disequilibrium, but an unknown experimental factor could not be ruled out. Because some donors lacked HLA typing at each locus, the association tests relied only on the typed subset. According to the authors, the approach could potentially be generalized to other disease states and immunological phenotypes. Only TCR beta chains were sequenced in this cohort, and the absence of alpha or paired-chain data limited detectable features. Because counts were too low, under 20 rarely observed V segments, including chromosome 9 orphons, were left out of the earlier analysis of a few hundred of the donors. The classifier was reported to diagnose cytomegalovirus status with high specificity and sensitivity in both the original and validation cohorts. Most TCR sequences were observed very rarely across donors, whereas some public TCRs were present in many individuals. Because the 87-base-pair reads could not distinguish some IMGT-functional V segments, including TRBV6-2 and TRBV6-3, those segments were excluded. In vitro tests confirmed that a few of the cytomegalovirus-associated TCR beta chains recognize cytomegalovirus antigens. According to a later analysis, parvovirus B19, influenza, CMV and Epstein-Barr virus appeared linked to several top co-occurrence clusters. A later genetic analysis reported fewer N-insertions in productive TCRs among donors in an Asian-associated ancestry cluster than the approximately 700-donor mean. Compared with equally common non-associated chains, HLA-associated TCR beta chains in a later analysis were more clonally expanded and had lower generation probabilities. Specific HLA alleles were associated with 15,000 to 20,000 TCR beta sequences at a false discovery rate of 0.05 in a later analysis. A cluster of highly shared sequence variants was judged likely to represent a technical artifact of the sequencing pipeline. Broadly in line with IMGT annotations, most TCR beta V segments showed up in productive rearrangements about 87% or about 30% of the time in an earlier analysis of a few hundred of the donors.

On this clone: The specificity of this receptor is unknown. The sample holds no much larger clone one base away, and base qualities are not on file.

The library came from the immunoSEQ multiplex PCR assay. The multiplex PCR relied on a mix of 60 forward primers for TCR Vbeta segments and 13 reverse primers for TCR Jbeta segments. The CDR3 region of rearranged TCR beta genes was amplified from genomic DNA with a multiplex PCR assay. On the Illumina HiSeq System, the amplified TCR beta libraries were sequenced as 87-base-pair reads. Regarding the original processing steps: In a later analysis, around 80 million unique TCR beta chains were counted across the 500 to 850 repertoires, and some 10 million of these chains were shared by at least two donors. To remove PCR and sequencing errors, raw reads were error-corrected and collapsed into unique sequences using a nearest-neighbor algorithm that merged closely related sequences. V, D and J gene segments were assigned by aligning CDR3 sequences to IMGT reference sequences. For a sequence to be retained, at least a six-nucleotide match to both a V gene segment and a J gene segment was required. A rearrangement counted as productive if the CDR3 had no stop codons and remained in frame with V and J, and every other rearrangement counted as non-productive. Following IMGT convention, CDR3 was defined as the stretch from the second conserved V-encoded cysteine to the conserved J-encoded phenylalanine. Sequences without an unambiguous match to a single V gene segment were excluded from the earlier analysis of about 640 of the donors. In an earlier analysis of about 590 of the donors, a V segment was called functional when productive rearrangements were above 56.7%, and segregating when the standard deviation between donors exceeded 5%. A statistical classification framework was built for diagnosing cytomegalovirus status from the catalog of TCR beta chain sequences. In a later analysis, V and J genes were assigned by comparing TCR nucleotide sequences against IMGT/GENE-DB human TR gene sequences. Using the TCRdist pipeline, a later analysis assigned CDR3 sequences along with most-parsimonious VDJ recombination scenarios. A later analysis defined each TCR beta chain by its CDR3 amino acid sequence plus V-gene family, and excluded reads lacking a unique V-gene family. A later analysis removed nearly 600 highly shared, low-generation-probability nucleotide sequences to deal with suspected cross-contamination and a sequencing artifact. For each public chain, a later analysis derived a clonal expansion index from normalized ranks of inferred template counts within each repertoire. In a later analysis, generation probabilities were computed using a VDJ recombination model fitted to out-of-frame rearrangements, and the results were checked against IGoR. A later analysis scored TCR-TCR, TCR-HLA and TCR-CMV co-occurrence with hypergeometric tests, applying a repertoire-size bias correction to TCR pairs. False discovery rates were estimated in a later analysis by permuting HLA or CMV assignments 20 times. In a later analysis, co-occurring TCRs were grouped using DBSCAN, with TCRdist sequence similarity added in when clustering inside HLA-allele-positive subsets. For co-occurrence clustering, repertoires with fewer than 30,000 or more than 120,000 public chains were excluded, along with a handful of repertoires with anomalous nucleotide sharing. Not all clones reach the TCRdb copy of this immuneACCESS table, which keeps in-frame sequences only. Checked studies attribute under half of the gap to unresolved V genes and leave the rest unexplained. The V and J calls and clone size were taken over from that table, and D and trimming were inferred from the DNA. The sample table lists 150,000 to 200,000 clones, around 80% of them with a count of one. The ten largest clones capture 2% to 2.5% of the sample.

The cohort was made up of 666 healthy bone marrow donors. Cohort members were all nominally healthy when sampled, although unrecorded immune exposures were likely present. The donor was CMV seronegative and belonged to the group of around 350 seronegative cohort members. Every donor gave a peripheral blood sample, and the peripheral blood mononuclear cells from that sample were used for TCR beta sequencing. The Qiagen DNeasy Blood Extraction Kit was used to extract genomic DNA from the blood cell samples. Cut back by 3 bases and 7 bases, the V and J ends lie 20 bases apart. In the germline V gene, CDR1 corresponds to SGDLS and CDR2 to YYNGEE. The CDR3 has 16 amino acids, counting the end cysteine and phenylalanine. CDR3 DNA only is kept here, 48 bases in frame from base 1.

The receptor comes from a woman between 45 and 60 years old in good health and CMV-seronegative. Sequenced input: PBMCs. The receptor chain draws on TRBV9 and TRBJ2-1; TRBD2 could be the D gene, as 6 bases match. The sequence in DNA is TGTGCCAGCAGCGCCCTCACGGGAGAGTACGGGAATGAGCAGTTCTTC. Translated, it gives CASSALTGEYGNEQFF.